This TCR beta chain was recorded in a study of blood T cells in healthy people across ages (dated by TCRdb to 2013 to 2016). In the study overall: In model experiments, roughly one uniquely barcoded TCR beta cDNA molecule per two T cells was captured by template switching. The study measured age-related changes in TCR beta repertoire diversity using deep sequencing normalized with unique cDNA molecular identifiers. Donors were grouped into four age groups: young (average roughly 17 years), middle-aged (less than 40), aged (about 60) and long-lived (about 89). To avoid experimental bias, donors of different ages were distributed randomly across sequencing lanes. Using the same blood draw, the study looked at two additional independent replicas of 1 million unique cDNA reads for two donors, one aged 18 to 30 and the other aged 80 or older.

What the study reported, not specific to this receptor: The long-lived group showed more naive CD4+ T cells, fewer expanded clones and increased TCR diversity than the aged group, suggesting age selection. Because the CMV infection status of the donors was unknown, age-related changes in expanded clonotypes may potentially have been confounded. Total diversity estimates from one million sequenced T cells were considered lower bounds and underestimates. As age increased, observed TCR beta diversity per million T cells dropped in a roughly linear way, and a significant reduction was already evident by age about 40. Since profiling was done on bulk unsorted PBMCs, naive and antigen-experienced compartments could not be conclusively compared. There was a strong correlation between observed TCR beta diversity and the percentage of naive T cells measured by flow cytometry.

Library preparation employed 5' RACE. The sequencer listed for this sample is Illumina HiSeq 2500. A second PCR of about 6 to 11 cycles was run with a J-beta primer mix and a sample-barcoded 5' primer. A unique molecular identifier was introduced onto each TCR beta cDNA molecule by a template-switch 5' adaptor carrying 12 random nucleotides. Each sample yielded at least 2.5 million CDR3-containing paired-end reads. All of the RNA was converted into first-strand cDNA using the Mint cDNA synthesis kit, with a TRBC-specific oligonucleotide serving as the primer. After uracil-DNA glycosylase treatment, a first 18-cycle PCR used universal primers M1SS and BC2_uni_R on all cDNA. In the original analysis: Normalization of each sample was performed by random selection of 1 million high-quality reads, each carrying a distinct molecular identifier. Reads with shared molecular identifiers were discarded instead of being binned into consensus sequences. MiTCR, set to a Q25 quality threshold and the strictest error-elimination algorithm, was used for CDR3 identification, clonotype clustering and error correction. A nonparametric unseen species model with Euler transformation was used to estimate a lower bound on total TCR beta diversity. The public reads were reanalyzed by TCRdb: fastp trimming at Q25, MiXCR alignment, in-frame beta chains only. CDR3 protein duplicates are merged, each entry listing the most common genes and DNA. The V and J calls reflect TCRdb's pipeline rather than the authors' work. The sample records around 900,000 distinct CDR3 sequences, around 28% of which are singletons. 15% to 20% of the sample is taken by the ten largest.

This clonotype was seen just once. Its antigen specificity is not known. Per-nucleotide qualities are absent, and no much larger clonotype sits a single base away. One read gives only weak evidence. From a lookup of the germline V gene, CDR1 and CDR2 are SGHTA and FQGNSA. Relative to germline, V is 5 bases shorter and J is 1 base shorter, with 11 bases between their ends. The CDR3 starts with the cysteine, ends with the phenylalanine, and has 14 residues. The kept DNA is CDR3 alone, 42 bases in frame from the first base. Systemically healthy Caucasian individuals from Russia, 39 in total and aged roughly 6 to 95 years, were included as donors. Each donor gave roughly 9 milliliters of peripheral blood, drawn into EDTA-treated Vacutainer tubes. Ficoll-Paque density-gradient centrifugation was used to isolate PBMCs, with at least 6.5 million per sample. Total RNA, at least 5 micrograms per sample, was extracted from PBMCs with Trizol reagent. The percentages of naive CD45RAhigh/CD27high T cells were determined by flow cytometry on a PBMC aliquot from every donor.

The source of this sequence is an elderly woman in good health. The sequenced sample consisted of blood. The V and J genes are TRBV7-2 and TRBJ1-1, with the identity of the D gene unclear. Here the CDR3 is given as CASSPSPGNTEAFF. The DNA is TGTGCCAGCAGCCCGTCTCCAGGGAACACTGAAGCTTTCTTT.